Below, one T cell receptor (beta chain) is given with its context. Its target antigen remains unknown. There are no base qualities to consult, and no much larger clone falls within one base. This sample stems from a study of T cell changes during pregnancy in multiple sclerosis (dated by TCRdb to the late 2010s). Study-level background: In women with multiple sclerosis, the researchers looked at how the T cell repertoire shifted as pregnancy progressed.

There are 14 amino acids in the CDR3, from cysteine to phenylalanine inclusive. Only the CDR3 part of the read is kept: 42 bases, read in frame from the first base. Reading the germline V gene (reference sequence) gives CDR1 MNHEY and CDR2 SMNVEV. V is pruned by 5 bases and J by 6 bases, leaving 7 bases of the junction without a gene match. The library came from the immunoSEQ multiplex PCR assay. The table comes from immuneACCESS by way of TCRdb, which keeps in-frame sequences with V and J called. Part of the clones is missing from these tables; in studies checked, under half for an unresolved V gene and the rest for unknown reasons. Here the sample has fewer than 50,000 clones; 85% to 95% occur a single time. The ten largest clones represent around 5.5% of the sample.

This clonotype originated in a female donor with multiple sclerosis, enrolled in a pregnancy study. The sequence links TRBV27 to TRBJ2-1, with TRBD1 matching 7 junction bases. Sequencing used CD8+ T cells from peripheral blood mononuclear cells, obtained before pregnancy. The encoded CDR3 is CASSQGVPFNEQFF. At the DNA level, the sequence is TGTGCCAGCAGTCAGGGGGTCCCCTTCAATGAGCAGTTCTTC.